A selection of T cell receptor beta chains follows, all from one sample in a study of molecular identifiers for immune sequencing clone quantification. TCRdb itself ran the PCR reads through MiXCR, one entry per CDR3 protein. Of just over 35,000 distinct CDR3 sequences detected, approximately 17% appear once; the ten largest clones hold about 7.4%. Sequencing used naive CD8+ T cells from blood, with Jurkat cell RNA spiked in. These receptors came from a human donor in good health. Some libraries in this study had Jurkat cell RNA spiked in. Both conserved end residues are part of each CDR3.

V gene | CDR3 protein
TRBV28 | CASRSLAVLAKNIQYF
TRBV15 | CATAGGSSGSRAYEQYF
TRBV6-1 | CASSPQGALYEQYF
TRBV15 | CATSREGLSGGRSYEQYF
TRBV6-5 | CASKLLAGGYNEQFF
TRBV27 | CASTPAGETYEQYF
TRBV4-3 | CASSQAQGQHLIAGAPSYEQYF
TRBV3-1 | CASSPGVGDQPQHF
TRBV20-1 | CSARDSVDFASYNEQFF
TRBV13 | CASSLAAGGYTF
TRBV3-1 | CASSQGGGLFF
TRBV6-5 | CASSPPGQGAGEQFF
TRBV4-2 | CASSQDRLAGYNEQFF
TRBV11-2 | CASSFYEQYF
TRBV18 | CASSADRGPPIYEQYF
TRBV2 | CASSDWGGFGYEQHF
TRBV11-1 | CASSLAEDYEQYF
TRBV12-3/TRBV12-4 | CASSFAGVTYEQYF
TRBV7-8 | CASSLSWREGRQETQYF
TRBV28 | CASSSRGAEQYF
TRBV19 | CASSTRIRESNQPQHF
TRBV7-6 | CASSLASGTQPQHF
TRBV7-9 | CASSSPRNIVEEADTQYF
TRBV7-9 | CASSLGSGKQFF
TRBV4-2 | CASSQYVTRVAGGPYEQYF
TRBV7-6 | CASSYGTGEGKLFF
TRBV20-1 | CSARQLVMNTEAFF
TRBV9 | CASSVVGWDEQFF
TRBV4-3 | CASSQETQQGYNEQFF
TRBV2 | CASSGLIVVPEKLFF
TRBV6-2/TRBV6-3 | CASSDPNAGGSDEQFF
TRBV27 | CASSSTGAYSGANVLTF
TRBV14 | CASSLYSAPRYEQYF
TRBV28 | CASSPWEDLAKNIQYF
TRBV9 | CASSVENSYYEQYF
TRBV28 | CASSFGGRSAKNIQYF
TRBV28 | CASSSGTSSRDFGEFF
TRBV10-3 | CAISGTTDTQYF
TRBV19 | CASSIVPGAGELFF
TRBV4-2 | CASSRTSTFMGEGQDDQYF
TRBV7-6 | CASSSGATYEQYF